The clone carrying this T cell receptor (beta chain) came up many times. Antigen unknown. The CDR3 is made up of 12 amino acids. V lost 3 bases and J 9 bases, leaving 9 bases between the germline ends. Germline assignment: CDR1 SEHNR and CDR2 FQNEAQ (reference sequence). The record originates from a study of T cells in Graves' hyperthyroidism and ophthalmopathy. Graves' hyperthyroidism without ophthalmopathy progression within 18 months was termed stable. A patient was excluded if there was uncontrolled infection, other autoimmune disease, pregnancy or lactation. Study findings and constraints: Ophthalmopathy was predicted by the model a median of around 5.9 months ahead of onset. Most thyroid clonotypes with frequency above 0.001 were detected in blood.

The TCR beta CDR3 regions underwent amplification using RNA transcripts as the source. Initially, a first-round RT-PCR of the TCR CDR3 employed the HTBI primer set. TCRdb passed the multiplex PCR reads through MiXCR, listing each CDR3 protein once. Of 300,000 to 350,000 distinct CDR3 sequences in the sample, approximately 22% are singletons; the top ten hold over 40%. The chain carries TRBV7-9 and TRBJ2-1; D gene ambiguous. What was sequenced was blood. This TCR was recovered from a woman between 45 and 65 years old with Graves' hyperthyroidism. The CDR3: CASSFGVGEQFF. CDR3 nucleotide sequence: TGTGCCAGCAGCTTCGGTGTGGGTGAGCAGTTCTTC.